These 8 T cell receptor beta chains were sequenced from one sample in a study of blood T cell repertoires in COVID-19. Method: immunoSEQ multiplex PCR; TCRdb's copy keeps in-frame clones and lacks some. The sample holds hundreds of thousands of clones, roughly 85% seen once. Sequencing was carried out using peripheral blood. The receptors come from a man aged 50-59 years with active or convalescent COVID-19.

Remarks on this clone: Within the sample, other DNA sequences also encode this same CDR3. The rearrangement uses TRBV11-2 and TRBJ1-1; possible D gene TRBD1, 5 bases. There are 11 residues in the CDR3. Germline values: CDR1 SGHAT, CDR2 FQNNGV. Between the trimmed V and J ends, which lost 5 bases and 10 bases, there was a span of 11 bases. CDR3 DNA: TGTGCCAGCAGCCCGCAGGGTGGAGCTTTCTTT. Its translation is CASSPQGGAFF.

The chain uses TRBV15 and TRBJ1-4, with TRBD1 matching over 8 bases. The CDR3 has 17 residues. Germline CDR1 LNHNV, CDR2 YYDKDF (reference sequence). V lost 2 bases and J lost 7; bases outside the gene matches: 12. Written as DNA, the CDR3 is TGTGCCACCAGCAGAATGCTCCTGACAGGGGAAGGTGAAAAACTGTTTTTT. Its protein product is CATSRMLLTGEGEKLFF.

V and J are TRBV3-1 (or the pseudogene TRBV3-2) and TRBJ2-1, with D possibly TRBD2 on 5 matching bases. The CDR3 runs 13 residues. Germline V gives CDR1 LGHDT, CDR2 YNNKEL (reference sequence). V was trimmed by 1 base and J by 10 bases, leaving 11 bases between them. The CDR3 here is CASSQGRGGEQFF. DNA for the CDR3: TGTGCCAGCAGCCAAGGAAGAGGAGGAGAGCAGTTCTTC.

The chain has TRBV28 and TRBJ2-7; D may be TRBD2 (6 bases). The germline V gene encodes CDR1 MDHEN and CDR2 SYDVKM. CDR3 length: 14 amino acids. The V end was cut by 9 bases, the J end by 6 bases, with 21 bases between. The CDR3 DNA is TGTGCCAGTGCCCCCCCCCGGGAGACCTCCGAGCAGTACTTC. It specifies CASAPPRETSEQYF.

This clone came up a few times. The genes are TRBV5-4 and TRBJ1-5; 10 nucleotides agree with TRBD1. J was trimmed by 5 bases and V by 4 bases; bases with no gene match: 3. Germline CDR1 SGHNT, CDR2 YYREEE (reference sequence). The CDR3 totals 14 residues. Here the CDR3 DNA reads TGTGCCAGCAGCGTAGGGACAGGGGATCAGCCCCAGCATTTT. It codes for CASSVGTGDQPQHF.

The V and J genes are TRBV9 and TRBJ2-2; TRBD2 agrees at 9 bases. The CDR3 consists of 17 residues. CDR1 is SGDLS, CDR2 YYNGEE, per germline. J lost 2 bases, V lost 4 bases, and 9 bases had no gene match. This CDR3 reads CASSSTIAGVNTGELFF. The CDR3 DNA reads TGTGCCAGCAGCTCCACGATAGCGGGGGTAAACACCGGGGAGCTGTTTTTT.

The rearrangement uses TRBV19 and TRBJ1-4, with D tentatively TRBD1 (5 bases). CDR3 length: 15 amino acids. Germline V gene sequence: CDR1 LNHDA, CDR2 SQIVND (reference sequence). Trimming left V 3 bases short and J 8 bases short, with 16 bases between. CDR3 in amino acids: CASSIWGRTREKLFF. The CDR3 nucleotides are TGTGCCAGTAGTATCTGGGGCAGGACCCGCGAAAAACTGTTTTTT.

The chain uses TRBV2 and TRBJ1-2; 8 bases map to TRBD1. The CDR3 loop spans 15 amino acids. Losses at the gene ends were 1 base for V and 8 bases for J; bases not matched to a gene: 9. Germline assignment: CDR1 SNHLY and CDR2 FYNNEI. The DNA for the CDR3 is TGTGCCAGCAGTGAAGTAGGCCCAGGGGGCGAGGGCTACACCTTC. Encoded protein: CASSEVGPGGEGYTF. Full variable domain (outside the CDR3, taken from reference TRBV2 and TRBJ1-2): EPEVTQTPSHQVTQMGQEVILRCVPISNHLYFYWYRQILGQKVEFLVSFYNNEISEKSEIFDDQFSVERPDGSNFTLKIRSTKLEDSAMYFCASSEVGPGGEGYTFGSGTRLTVV.